The sample holds one count of the clone carrying this T cell receptor (beta chain). These data come from a study of blood T cell repertoires in COVID-19. Study at large: Samples taken during acute and convalescent COVID-19 were collected in the United States, Italy and Spain.

The germline V gene encodes CDR1 MNHEY and CDR2 SMNVEV (reference sequence). The CDR3 has 16 residues. Between the trimmed V and J ends, which lost 6 bases and 1 base, there was a span of 18 bases. Libraries were prepared by immunoSEQ multiplex PCR; TCRdb keeps only in-frame clonotypes and omits some of them. The sample yields 150,000 to 200,000 clones, approximately 87% seen once. The sequence was collected from a woman between 65 and 79 years old with acute or convalescent COVID-19. The chain has TRBV27 and TRBJ1-1; the D gene is possibly TRBD1 (6 bases). Sequencing was carried out using peripheral blood. CDR3 DNA: TGTGCCAGCAGACATACAGGGCACCGGGGGAACACTGAAGCTTTCTTT. It is translated as CASRHTGHRGNTEAFF.